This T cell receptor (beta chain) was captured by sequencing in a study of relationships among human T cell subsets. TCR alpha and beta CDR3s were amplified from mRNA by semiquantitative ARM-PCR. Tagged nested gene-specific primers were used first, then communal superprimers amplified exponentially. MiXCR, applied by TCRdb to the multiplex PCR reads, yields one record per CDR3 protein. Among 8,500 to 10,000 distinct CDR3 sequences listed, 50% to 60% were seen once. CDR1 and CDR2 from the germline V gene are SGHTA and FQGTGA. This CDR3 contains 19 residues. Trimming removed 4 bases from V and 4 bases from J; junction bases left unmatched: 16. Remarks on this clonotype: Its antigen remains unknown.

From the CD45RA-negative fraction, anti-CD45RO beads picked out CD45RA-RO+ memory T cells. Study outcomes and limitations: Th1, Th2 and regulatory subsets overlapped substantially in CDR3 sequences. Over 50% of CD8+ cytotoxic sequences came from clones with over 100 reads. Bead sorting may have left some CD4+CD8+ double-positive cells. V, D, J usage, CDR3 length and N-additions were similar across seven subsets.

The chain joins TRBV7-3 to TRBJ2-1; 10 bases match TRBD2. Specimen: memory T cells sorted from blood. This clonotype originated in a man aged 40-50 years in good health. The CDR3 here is CASSSLNVPAGGPYNEQFF. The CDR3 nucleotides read TGTGCCAGCAGCTCTCTTAATGTTCCAGCGGGAGGGCCTTACAATGAGCAGTTCTTC.